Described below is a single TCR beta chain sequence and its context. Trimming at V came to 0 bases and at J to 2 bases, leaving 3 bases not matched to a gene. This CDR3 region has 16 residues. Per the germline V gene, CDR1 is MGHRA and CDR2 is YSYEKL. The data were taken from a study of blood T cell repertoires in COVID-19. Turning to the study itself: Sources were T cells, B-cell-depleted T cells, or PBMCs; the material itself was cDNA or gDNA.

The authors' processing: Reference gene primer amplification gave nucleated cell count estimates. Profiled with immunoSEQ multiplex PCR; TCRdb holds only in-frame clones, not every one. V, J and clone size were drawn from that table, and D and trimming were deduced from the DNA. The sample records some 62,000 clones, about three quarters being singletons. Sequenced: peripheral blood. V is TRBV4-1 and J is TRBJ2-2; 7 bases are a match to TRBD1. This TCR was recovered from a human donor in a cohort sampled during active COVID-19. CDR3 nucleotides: TGCGCCAGCAGCCAAGAGACAGGGAGTAACACCGGGGAGCTGTTTTTT. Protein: CASSQETGSNTGELFF.